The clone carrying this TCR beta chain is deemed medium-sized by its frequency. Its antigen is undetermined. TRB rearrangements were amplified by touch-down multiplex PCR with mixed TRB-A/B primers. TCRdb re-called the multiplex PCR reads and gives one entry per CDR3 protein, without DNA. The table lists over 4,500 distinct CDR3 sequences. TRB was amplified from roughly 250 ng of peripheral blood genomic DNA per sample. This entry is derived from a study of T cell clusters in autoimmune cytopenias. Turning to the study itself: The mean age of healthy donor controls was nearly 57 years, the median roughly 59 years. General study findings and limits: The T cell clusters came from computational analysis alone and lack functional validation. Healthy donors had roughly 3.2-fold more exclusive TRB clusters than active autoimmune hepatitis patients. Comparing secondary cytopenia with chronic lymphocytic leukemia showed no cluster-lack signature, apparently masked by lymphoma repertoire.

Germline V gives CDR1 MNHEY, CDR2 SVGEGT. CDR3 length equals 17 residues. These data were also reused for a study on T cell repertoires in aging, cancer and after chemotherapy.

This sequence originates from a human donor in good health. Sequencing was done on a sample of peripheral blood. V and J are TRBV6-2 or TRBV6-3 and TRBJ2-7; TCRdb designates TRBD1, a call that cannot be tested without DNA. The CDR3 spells CASSYDRAQLQAYEQYF.